This T cell receptor (beta chain) was captured in a study of control samples from healthy donors and cancer patients (dated by TCRdb to about 2020). In regard to this clone: Its antigen is unknown. Base-call qualities are not available, and no considerably larger clone is one nucleotide away.

Library prep was done by the immunoSEQ multiplex PCR assay. TCRdb re-hosts the immuneACCESS table, in-frame sequences only. Its copies lack some clones; in the studies checked, an unresolved V gene accounts for under half of them, and the cause for the rest is not known. This sample has roughly 170,000 clones in its table, and roughly 94% of those were observed once. Jointly, the top ten make up more than 1.1% of the sample. V has 2 bases trimmed and J has 6 bases trimmed; junction bases matching no gene number 5. From a lookup of the germline V gene, CDR1 and CDR2 are SQVTM and ANQGSEA. Spanning cysteine to phenylalanine, the CDR3 consists of 13 amino acids. The DNA shown is the 39-base CDR3, in frame from base 1.

This receptor chain uses TRBV29-1 and TRBJ2-3, with 7 junctional bases fitting TRBD2. This receptor was taken from a young woman in good health. The sequencing sample was made of blood. CDR3 reads: CSVERLAADTQYF. The DNA sequence follows: TGCAGCGTTGAAAGGCTAGCGGCGGATACGCAGTATTTT.